This T cell receptor beta chain was recovered during a study of blood T cell repertoires in COVID-19. Study summary: There were acute and convalescent COVID-19 samples, and they came from the United States, Italy and Spain.

This clone was recorded only once. Germline CDR1 reads MNHEY; CDR2 reads SVGAGI. Trimming cost V 2 bases and J 5 bases, with 10 bases left between them. The CDR3 is 13 amino acids. Here immunoSEQ multiplex PCR was the method, and the copy in TCRdb shows in-frame clones only, minus some. The table lists roughly 57,000 clones, 80% to 95% of them singletons. This sequence joins TRBV6-5 and TRBJ2-7, with D perhaps TRBD1 (6 bases). The TCR was taken from a man older than 75 with acute or convalescent COVID-19. What was sequenced was peripheral blood. The CDR3 nucleotides read TGTGCCAGCAGTTACGGCAGGGGCCACGAGCAGTACTTC. It specifies CASSYGRGHEQYF.